This passage covers 5 T cell receptor beta chains from one sample sequenced in a study of beta chain features in type 1 diabetes. As every portion of the isolated RNA was reverse transcribed, the sequencing read expressed TCRB transcripts. The table came from immunoSEQ multiplex PCR; TCRdb's copy has only in-frame clones and leaves some out. The table shows 130,000 to 150,000 clones, with about 50% occurring only once. The sample comprised Tregs from blood. Every receptor here comes from a man in his late teens or twenties in good health.

CDR3 amino acids: CASSTGTSGGAVTQYF. CDR3 nucleotides: TGTGCCAGCAGCACCGGGACTAGCGGGGGGGCGGTGACCCAGTACTTC. The J gene is TRBJ2-5, the V gene TRBV9, with 16 bases fitting TRBD2. V lost 4 bases and J lost 7; bases outside the gene matches: 7. Germline V gives CDR1 SGDLS, CDR2 YYNGEE. The CDR3 spans 16 residues.

The J gene is TRBJ2-5, the V gene TRBV9, with TRBD2 matching 10 bases. Trimming at V came to 0 bases and at J to 4 bases, leaving 6 bases not matched to a gene. The CDR3 has 16 amino acids. The germline gives CDR1 SGDLS, CDR2 YYNGEE. As DNA, the CDR3 is TGTGCCAGCAGCGTAGCTAGCGGGAGAGGAGGAGAGACCCAGTACTTC. Its translation: CASSVASGRGGETQYF. Full variable domain (remainder filled in from reference TRBV9 and TRBJ2-5): DSGVTQTPKHLITATGQRVTLRCSPRSGDLSVYWYQQSLDQGLQFLIQYYNGEERAKGNILERFSAQQFPDLHSELNLSSLELGDSALYFCASSVASGRGGETQYFGPGTRLLVL.

This clone was found a few times. The chain has TRBV6-1 and TRBJ2-1; D is unclear. Germline V gene sequence: CDR1 MNHNS, CDR2 SASEGT. V gave up 6 bases and J gave up 0 bases, with 9 bases separating them. The CDR3 totals 14 residues. The CDR3 DNA follows: TGTGCCAGCAGGCCTAGAGGCTCCTACAATGAGCAGTTCTTC. It codes for CASRPRGSYNEQFF.

The genes are TRBV29-1 and TRBJ1-1; D gene ambiguous. The CDR3 has 11 amino acids. Per the germline V gene, CDR1 is SQVTM and CDR2 is ANQGSEA. The V end was cut by 5 bases, the J end by 0 bases, with 4 bases between. In nucleotides, the CDR3 is TGCAGCGTTAACATGAACACTGAAGCTTTCTTT. Protein: CSVNMNTEAFF.

V usage is TRBV7-9 and J usage is TRBJ2-3; 8 bases are a match to TRBD2. Per the germline V gene, CDR1 is SEHNR and CDR2 is FQNEAQ (reference sequence). Trimming at V came to 5 bases and at J to 4 bases, leaving 8 bases not matched to a gene. This CDR3 comprises 15 residues. CDR3 protein: CASSPRAGVADTQYF. The DNA for the CDR3 is TGTGCCAGCAGCCCCAGAGCGGGAGTCGCAGATACGCAGTATTTT.